Here is one T cell receptor beta chain with its context. Antigen specificity is unknown. This specimen belongs to a study of OX40 agonist ivuxolimab in advanced cancers. Turning to the study itself: It was ivuxolimab, an agonistic anti-OX40 (CD134) antibody, that patients were treated with. Ivuxolimab, which patients received intravenously every 2 weeks, was dosed at 0.01 to 10 mg/kg. Partial responses, seen in three patients, involved one hepatocellular carcinoma and two cutaneous melanomas.

Using immunoSEQ multiplex PCR, the repertoire was profiled, and TCRdb retains in-frame clones only, with some absent. The sample shows approximately 35,000 clones, roughly four fifths of them seen only once. The study, taken as a whole, reports: CD4+ and CD8+ T cells in blood underwent clonal expansion by week 6 at 0.1 to 3.0 mg/kg.

Germline CDR1 MDHEN, CDR2 SYDVKM. This CDR3 has 14 amino acids. The V end lost 5 bases, the J end lost 3 bases, and 11 bases lay between the germline ends. This material consisted of CD4+ or CD8+ T cells sorted from blood, taken in a trial of the OX40 agonist ivuxolimab. The V gene is TRBV28, the J gene TRBJ2-1, with TRBD2 as a possible D gene (5 bases). This sequence was found in an adult with an advanced solid tumor such as melanoma, head and neck, liver or kidney cancer. The CDR3 loop is CASSQRRDYNEQFF. The CDR3, as DNA: TGTGCCAGCAGTCAACGACGGGACTACAATGAGCAGTTCTTC.